A selection of T cell receptor beta chains follows, all from one sample in a study of regulatory T cells in long-lasting Graves disease. One entry per CDR3 protein, called by TCRdb with MiXCR from the multiplex PCR reads. Of almost 450,000 distinct CDR3 sequences in the sample, about 16% were seen once. The same sample was also used in a study of T cells in Graves' hyperthyroidism and ophthalmopathy.

Source: peripheral blood mononuclear cells (PBMCs), taken at new diagnosis, from a patient treated with antithyroid drugs. These receptor sequences come from a woman in her twenties or thirties with Graves disease. The CDR3 runs from the conserved cysteine through the conserved F or W. D genes are given only for firm matches. Expanded clones are given a class, and other clones once, few, many or no size at all.

>TRBV20-1|TRBJ2-2|TRBD1|few
CSAPPAYSGTGLTGELFF
TGCAGTGCCCCTCCGGCTTACTCCGGGACAGGGCTCACCGGGGAGCTGTTTTTT
>TRBV29-1|TRBJ2-3|TRBD2|-
CSVEAGGPPDTQYF
TGCAGCGTGGAAGCGGGAGGGCCCCCAGATACGCAGTATTTT
>TRBV11-2|TRBJ2-7|-|-
CASSLGHFTYEQYF
TGTGCCAGCAGCTTAGGGCACTTTACCTACGAGCAGTACTTC
>TRBV15|TRBJ1-1|-|many
CATRQGKMNTEAFF
TGTGCCACCAGGCAGGGCAAAATGAACACTGAAGCTTTCTTT
>TRBV10-2|TRBJ2-1|-|few
CASSERSYNEQFF
TGCGCCAGCAGTGAGAGGTCCTACAATGAGCAGTTCTTC
>TRBV20-1|TRBJ2-1|TRBD1|many
CSAIDRGLYNEQFF
TGCAGTGCTATAGACAGGGGACTCTACAATGAGCAGTTCTTC
>TRBV25-1|TRBJ1-4|TRBD1|once
CASSENPGQPTNEKLFF
TGTGCCAGCAGTGAAAACCCGGGACAGCCCACTAATGAAAAACTGTTTTTT
>TRBV11-2|TRBJ2-1|TRBD2|many
CASSLGSRLAGVTQFF
TGTGCCAGCAGCTTAGGTTCGCGACTAGCGGGAGTTACGCAGTTCTTC
>TRBV14|TRBJ1-2|-|-
CASSQDRPSVTGFYGYTF
TGTGCCAGCAGCCAAGATCGGCCCTCTGTTACAGGATTCTATGGCTACACCTTC
>TRBV19|TRBJ2-7|TRBD2|few
CATKGLAPHEQYF
TGTGCCACGAAGGGACTAGCGCCCCACGAGCAGTACTTC
>TRBV6-2/TRBV6-3|TRBJ1-5|-|many
CASSLTEYQPQHF
TGTGCCAGCAGTCTGACAGAGTATCAGCCCCAGCATTTT
>TRBV6-5|TRBJ2-4|-|many
CASSSLRTEKNIQYF
TGTGCCAGCAGTTCCCTTCGGACAGAGAAAAACATTCAGTACTTC
>TRBV24-1|TRBJ1-5|TRBD1|-
CATSSGTGGLQPQHF
TGTGCCACCAGCTCCGGGACAGGGGGCCTTCAGCCCCAGCATTTT
>TRBV4-2|TRBJ2-1|-|once
CASSQDVQGTGNNEQFF
TGTGCCAGCAGCCAAGACGTACAGGGAACGGGGAACAATGAGCAGTTCTTC
>TRBV28|TRBJ2-7|TRBD1|many
CASSLPSGTVGYEQYF
TGTGCCAGCAGTCTACCATCCGGGACAGTCGGCTACGAGCAGTACTTC
>TRBV6-2/TRBV6-3|TRBJ1-1|-|many
CASSYYDGQEAFF
TGTGCCAGCAGTTACTATGACGGTCAAGAAGCTTTCTTT
>TRBV6-1|TRBJ1-1|-|many
CASKRQQANTEAFF
TGTGCCAGCAAGAGACAACAGGCGAACACTGAAGCTTTCTTT